These 18 T cell receptor beta chains originate from one sample sequenced in a study of response to subunit inactivated influenza vaccine. TCRdb processed the RT-PCR reads anew with MiXCR; each CDR3 protein has one entry. The sample yields over 450,000 distinct CDR3 sequences, 10% to 15% seen once. Source: PBMCs from blood, taken about 40 days after vaccination. These receptors all stem from a middle-aged man who received an inactivated influenza vaccine.

The J gene is TRBJ2-3, the V gene TRBV10-3; 8 bases are shared with TRBD2. V lost 5 bases to trimming and J lost 8 bases; unmatched junction nucleotides: 6. This CDR3 is 13 amino acids long. The germline gives CDR1 ENHRY, CDR2 SYGVKD. This CDR3 reads CAISKTSEGTQYF. The CDR3, as DNA: TGTGCCATCAGTAAGACTAGCGAGGGTACGCAGTATTTT.

This clonotype was counted only a few times. The gene calls are TRBV27 and TRBJ1-1; D gene ambiguous. The CDR3 has 13 residues. The germline CDR1 and CDR2 sequences are MNHEY and SMNVEV (reference sequence). Trimming stripped 6 bases from V and 4 bases from J, with 12 bases between. The CDR3 DNA sequence: TGTGCCAGCAGCCTAGGGTGGGCCACTGAAGCTTTCTTT. It is translated as CASSLGWATEAFF.

A few counts support this clonotype. DNA of the CDR3: TGTGCCAGCAGTTTTACAGGGGGCGTCGATGGCTACACCTTC. Translation gives CASSFTGGVDGYTF. The chain carries TRBV12-3 or TRBV12-4 and TRBJ1-2; 9 bases align to TRBD1. J was trimmed by 6 bases and V by 3 bases; bases with no gene match: 5. The CDR3 is 14 amino acids.

The V and J genes are TRBV6-1 and TRBJ2-4; the match to TRBD2 covers 8 bases. The CDR3 consists of 16 residues. Germline V gene lookup returns CDR1 MNHNS and CDR2 SASEGT. V lost 7 bases to trimming and J lost 1 base; unmatched junction nucleotides: 9. The CDR3 coding sequence is TGTGCCAGCATCCGCACTAGCGGTTTCGCCAAAAACATTCAGTACTTC. It specifies CASIRTSGFAKNIQYF.

The chain joins TRBV7-9 to TRBJ2-7; D is undetermined. CDR1 is SEHNR and CDR2 is FQNEAQ in the germline V gene (reference sequence). V dropped 0 bases and J dropped 6 bases, with 6 bases sitting between them. The CDR3 spans 12 residues. The CDR3 DNA sequence: TGTGCCAGCAGCTTAGCGCATTCCGAGCAGTACTTC. Translating it yields CASSLAHSEQYF.

The J gene is TRBJ2-1, the V gene TRBV4-1; 8 positions match TRBD2. This CDR3 is 15 amino acids long. With 5 bases clipped from V and 4 bases from J, the junction kept 7 bases outside the gene matches. Per germline, CDR1 MGHRA and CDR2 YSYEKL. CDR3 amino acids: CASSGWLAGYNEQFF. The CDR3 nucleotides read TGCGCCAGCAGCGGATGGCTAGCGGGTTACAATGAGCAGTTCTTC.

This chain joins TRBV28 and TRBJ2-7; 9 nucleotides align to TRBD1. Unmatched junction bases numbered 8, after V lost 6 bases and J lost 2 bases. The germline CDR1 and CDR2 sequences are MDHEN and SYDVKM. The CDR3 is 15 residues long. CDR3 bases: TGTGCCAGCAGCCAGGGACAGGGAGTCCCCTACGAGCAGTACTTC. Translated, it gives CASSQGQGVPYEQYF. Full variable domain (outside the CDR3, taken from reference TRBV28 and TRBJ2-7): DVKVTQSSRYLVKRTGEKVFLECVQDMDHENMFWYRQDPGLGLRLIYFSYDVKMKEKGDIPEGYSVSREKKERFSLILESASTNQTSMYLCASSQGQGVPYEQYFGPGTRLTVT.

V and J are TRBV10-1 and TRBJ2-4; 9 nucleotides match TRBD1. Germline V CDR1 and CDR2: WNHNN, SYGVQD (reference sequence). CDR3 size: 17 residues. Trimming cost V 0 bases and J 7 bases; bases outside gene matches: 10. The CDR3 bases are TGCGCCAGCAGTGAGTCGGGGACAGGGTATGAGAGGAACATTCAGTACTTC. As protein: CASSESGTGYERNIQYF.

V gene TRBV6-1 combines with J gene TRBJ1-5; 8 bases match TRBD1. The CDR3 runs 15 residues. The germline V gene has CDR1 MNHNS and CDR2 SASEGT. V shed 4 bases and J 3 bases; nucleotides not matched to a gene: 5. CDR3 nucleotide sequence: TGTGCCAGCAGTGTGGGACAGGCCCTCAATCAGCCCCAGCATTTT. Its protein is CASSVGQALNQPQHF.

At least ten counts were recorded for this clonotype. The CDR3 DNA is TGTGCCAGCAGAAAGGGACAGTCCCTCTACGAGCAGTACTTC. Translated: CASRKGQSLYEQYF. V is TRBV28 and J is TRBJ2-7; 7 bases are shared with TRBD1. This CDR3 comprises 14 residues. From germline, CDR1 is MDHEN and CDR2 SYDVKM. With 6 bases clipped from V and 3 bases from J, the junction kept 8 bases outside the gene matches.

This chain links TRBV10-3 with TRBJ2-1; 13 bases map to TRBD2. Germline V lookup: CDR1 ENHRY, CDR2 SYGVKD. Trimming at V came to 3 bases and at J to 7 bases, leaving 12 bases not matched to a gene. The CDR3 has 18 amino acids. The CDR3: CAISDVGLAGERGNEQFF. The CDR3 coding sequence is TGTGCCATCAGTGACGTAGGACTAGCGGGGGAAAGAGGGAATGAGCAGTTCTTC.

In its sample, this clonotype was seen a few times. The chain links TRBV11-2 to TRBJ1-6; no clear D gene. This CDR3 contains 18 residues. The germline V gene has CDR1 SGHAT and CDR2 FQNNGV. V was shortened by 0 bases and J by 0 bases, with 12 bases between the two germline ends. CDR3 protein: CASSLDRRGSSYNSPLHF. The CDR3 DNA reads as TGTGCCAGCAGCTTAGATCGTCGGGGTAGCTCCTATAATTCACCCCTCCACTTT.

This clonotype came up a few times. The J gene is TRBJ2-3, the V gene TRBV11-2; 7 bases are shared with TRBD2. There are 15 residues in the CDR3. Germline CDR1 and CDR2: SGHAT and FQNNGV. J gave up 8 bases and V 0 bases, and 8 bases lay outside the gene matches. CDR3 sequence: CASSLDGLAATTQYF. As DNA, the CDR3 is TGTGCCAGCAGCTTAGATGGTCTAGCGGCCACTACGCAGTATTTT.

The chain combines TRBV7-2 with TRBJ2-5; TRBD2 might be the D (6 bases). This CDR3 is built from 15 residues. Trimming stripped 1 base from V and 2 bases from J, with 11 bases between. The germline CDR1 and CDR2 sequences are SGHTA and FQGNSA. The CDR3, as DNA: TGTGCCAGCAGCTTAGGGCGGGGCACACAAGAGACCCAGTACTTC. It codes for CASSLGRGTQETQYF.

In its sample, this clonotype was seen a few times. The chain recombines TRBV7-2 with TRBJ2-3; D not certain. Trimming removed 1 base from V and 11 bases from J, with 10 bases in between. CDR1 and CDR2 from the germline V gene are SGHTA and FQGNSA. The CDR3 runs 12 residues. CDR3 in amino acids: CASSLVGVGQYF. The CDR3 nucleotides are TGTGCCAGCAGCTTAGTTGGTGTGGGGCAGTATTTT. The complete variable domain, with remaining parts taken from reference TRBV7-2 and TRBJ2-3, reads GAGVSQSPSNKVTEKGKDVELRCDPISGHTALYWYRQSLGQGLEFLIYFQGNSAPDKSGLPSDRFSAERTGGSVSTLTIQRTQQEDSAVYLCASSLVGVGQYFGPGTRLTVL.

The chain links TRBV9 to TRBJ2-3, with D perhaps matching TRBD2 (5 bases). V dropped 4 bases and J dropped 1 base, with 13 bases sitting between them. Germline V gives CDR1 SGDLS, CDR2 YYNGEE. The CDR3 is made up of 15 amino acids. CDR3: CASSHQLRGTDTQYF. In DNA form, the CDR3 reads TGTGCCAGCAGCCACCAGTTGCGGGGCACAGATACGCAGTATTTT.

This clonotype was counted a few times. The CDR3 DNA reads TGTGCCAGCAGCCGGGGTCAGGGAGAGGGTCAGTACTTC. Translated: CASSRGQGEGQYF. This rearrangement joins TRBV14 to TRBJ2-4; D may correspond to TRBD1 or TRBD2 (5 bases each). V shed 4 bases and J shed 12 bases, with 16 bases lying between them. Germline CDR1 SGHDN, CDR2 FVKESK. There are 13 residues in the CDR3.

This clonotype was found a few times. This chain links TRBV12-3 or TRBV12-4 with TRBJ1-1, with 7 bases identical to TRBD1. V lost 5 bases and J lost 9; bases outside the gene matches: 12. The CDR3 sequence is 14 residues long. CDR3 loop: CASSRRDSGGKAFF. The CDR3 DNA follows: TGTGCCAGCAGTAGACGGGACAGCGGGGGGAAAGCTTTCTTT.